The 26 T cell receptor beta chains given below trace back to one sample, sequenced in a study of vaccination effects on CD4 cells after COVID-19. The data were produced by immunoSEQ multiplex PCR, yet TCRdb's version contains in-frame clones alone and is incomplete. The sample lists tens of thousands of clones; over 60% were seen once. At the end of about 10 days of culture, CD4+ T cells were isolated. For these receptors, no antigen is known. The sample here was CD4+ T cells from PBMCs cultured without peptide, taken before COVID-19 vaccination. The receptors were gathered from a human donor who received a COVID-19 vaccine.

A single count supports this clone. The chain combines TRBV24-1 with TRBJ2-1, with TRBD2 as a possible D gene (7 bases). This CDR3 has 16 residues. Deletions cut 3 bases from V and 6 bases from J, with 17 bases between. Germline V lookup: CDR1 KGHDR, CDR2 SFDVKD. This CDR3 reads CATSDELGGGGNEQFF. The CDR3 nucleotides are TGTGCCACCAGTGATGAGCTGGGGGGGGGCGGCAATGAGCAGTTCTTC.

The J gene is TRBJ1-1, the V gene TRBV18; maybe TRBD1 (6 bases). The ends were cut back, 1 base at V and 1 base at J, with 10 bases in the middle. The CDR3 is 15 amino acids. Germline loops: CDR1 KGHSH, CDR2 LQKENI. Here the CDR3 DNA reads TGTGCCAGCTCACCACAGGACAGCCCGAACACTGAAGCTTTCTTT. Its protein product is CASSPQDSPNTEAFF.

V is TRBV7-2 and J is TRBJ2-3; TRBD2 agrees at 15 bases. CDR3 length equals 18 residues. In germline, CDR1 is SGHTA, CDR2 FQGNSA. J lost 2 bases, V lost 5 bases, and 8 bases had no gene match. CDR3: CASSPWTSGGAVTDTQYF. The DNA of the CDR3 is TGTGCCAGCAGCCCCTGGACTAGCGGGGGGGCAGTCACAGATACGCAGTATTTT.

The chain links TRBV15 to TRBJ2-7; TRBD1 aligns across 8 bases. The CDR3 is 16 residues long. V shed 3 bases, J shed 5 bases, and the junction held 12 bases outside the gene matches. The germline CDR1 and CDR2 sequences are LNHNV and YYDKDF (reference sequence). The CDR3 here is CATSRGGQGRFDEQYV. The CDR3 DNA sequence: TGTGCCACCAGCAGGGGCGGACAGGGTAGATTCGACGAGCAGTACGTC.

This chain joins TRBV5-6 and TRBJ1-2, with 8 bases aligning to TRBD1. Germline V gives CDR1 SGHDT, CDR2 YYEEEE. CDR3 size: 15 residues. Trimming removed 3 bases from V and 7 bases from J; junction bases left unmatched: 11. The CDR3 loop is CASSYLTGVVSGYTF. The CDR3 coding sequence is TGTGCCAGCAGCTATCTGACAGGGGTGGTTTCTGGCTACACCTTC.

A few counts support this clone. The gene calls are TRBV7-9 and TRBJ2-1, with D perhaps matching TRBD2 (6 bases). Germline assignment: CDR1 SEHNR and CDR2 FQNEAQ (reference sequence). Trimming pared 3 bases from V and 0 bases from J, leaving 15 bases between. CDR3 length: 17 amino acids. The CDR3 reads CASSFRDSGNSYNEQFF. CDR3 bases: TGTGCCAGCAGCTTCAGGGATAGCGGAAACTCCTACAATGAGCAGTTCTTC.

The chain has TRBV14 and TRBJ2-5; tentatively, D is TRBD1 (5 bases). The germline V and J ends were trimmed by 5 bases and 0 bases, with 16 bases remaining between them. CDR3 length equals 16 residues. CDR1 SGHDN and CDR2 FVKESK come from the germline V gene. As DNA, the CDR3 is TGTGCCAGCAGCTCAGGGTGGCAGGCGTACCAAGAGACCCAGTACTTC. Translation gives CASSSGWQAYQETQYF.

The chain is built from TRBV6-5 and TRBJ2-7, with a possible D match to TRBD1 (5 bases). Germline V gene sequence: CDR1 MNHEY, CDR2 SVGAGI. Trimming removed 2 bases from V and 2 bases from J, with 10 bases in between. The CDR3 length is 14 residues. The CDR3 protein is CASSYRRQTYEQYV. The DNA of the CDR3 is TGTGCCAGCAGTTACCGAAGACAGACCTACGAGCAGTACGTC.

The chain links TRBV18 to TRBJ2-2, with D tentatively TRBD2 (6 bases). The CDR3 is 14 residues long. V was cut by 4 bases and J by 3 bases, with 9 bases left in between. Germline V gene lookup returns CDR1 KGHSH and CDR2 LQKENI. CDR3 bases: TGTGCCAGCTCACTGACTAGGGACACCGGGGAGCTGTTTTTT. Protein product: CASSLTRDTGELFF. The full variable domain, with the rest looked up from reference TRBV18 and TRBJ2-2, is NAGVMQNPRHLVRRRGQEARLRCSPMKGHSHVYWYRQLPEEGLKFMVYLQKENIIDESGMPKERFSAEFPKEGPSILRIQQVVRGDSAAYFCASSLTRDTGELFFGEGSRLTVL.

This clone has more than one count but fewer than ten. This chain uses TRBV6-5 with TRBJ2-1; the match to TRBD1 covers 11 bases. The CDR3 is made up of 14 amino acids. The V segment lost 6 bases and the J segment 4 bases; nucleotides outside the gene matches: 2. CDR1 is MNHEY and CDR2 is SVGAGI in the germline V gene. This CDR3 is CASRGQGAYNEQFF. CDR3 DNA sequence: TGTGCCAGCAGAGGACAGGGGGCTTACAATGAGCAGTTCTTC.

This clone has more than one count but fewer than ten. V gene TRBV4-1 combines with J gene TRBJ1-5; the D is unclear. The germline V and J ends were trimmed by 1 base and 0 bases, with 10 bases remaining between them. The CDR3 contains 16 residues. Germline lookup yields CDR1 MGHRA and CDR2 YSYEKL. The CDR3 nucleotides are TGCGCCAGCAGCCAAGGAGACGTACTTAGCAATCAGCCCCAGCATTTT. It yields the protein CASSQGDVLSNQPQHF.

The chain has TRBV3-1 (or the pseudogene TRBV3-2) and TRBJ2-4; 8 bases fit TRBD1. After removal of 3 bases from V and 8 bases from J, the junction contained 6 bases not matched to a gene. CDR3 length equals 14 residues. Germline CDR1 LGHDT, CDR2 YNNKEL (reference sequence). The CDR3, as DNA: TGTGCCAGCAGCCAGCCTGGACAGGGTCACATTCAGTACTTC. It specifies CASSQPGQGHIQYF.

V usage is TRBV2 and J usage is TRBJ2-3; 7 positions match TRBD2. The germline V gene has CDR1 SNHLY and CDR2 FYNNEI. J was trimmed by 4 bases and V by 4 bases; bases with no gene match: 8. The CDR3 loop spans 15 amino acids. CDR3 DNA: TGTGCCAGCAGTGTTCGTGGCGGGGGACCAGATACGCAGTATTTT. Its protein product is CASSVRGGGPDTQYF.

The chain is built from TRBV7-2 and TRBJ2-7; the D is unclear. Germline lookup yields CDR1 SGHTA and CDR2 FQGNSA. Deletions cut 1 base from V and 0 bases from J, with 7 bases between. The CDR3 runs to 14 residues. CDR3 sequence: CASSLVGSSYEQYV. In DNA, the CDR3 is TGTGCCAGCAGCTTAGTGGGCAGCTCCTACGAGCAGTACGTC.

CDR3 DNA sequence: TGTGCCAGCAGCCCTACGCAGGGCGGCTATGGCTACACCTTC. Its protein is CASSPTQGGYGYTF. The V and J genes are TRBV7-9 and TRBJ1-2; D might be TRBD1 (5 bases). CDR1 is SEHNR, CDR2 FQNEAQ, per germline (reference sequence). V was cut by 5 bases and J by 4 bases, with 14 bases left in between. This CDR3 has 14 amino acids.

In nucleotides, the CDR3 is TGTGCCAGCAGGGCTACAAGGTGGGGTCAGCCCCAGCATTTT. Translation: CASRATRWGQPQHF. The rearrangement uses TRBV28 and TRBJ1-5; D is unclear. The CDR3 contains 14 residues. V shed 6 bases and J shed 6 bases, with 15 bases lying between them. The V gene's germline CDR1 is MDHEN and CDR2 SYDVKM.

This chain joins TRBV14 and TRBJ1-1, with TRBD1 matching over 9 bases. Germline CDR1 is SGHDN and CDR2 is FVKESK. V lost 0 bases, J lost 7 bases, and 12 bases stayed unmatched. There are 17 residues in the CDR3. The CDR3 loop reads CASSQDPILGQGNEAFF. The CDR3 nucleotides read TGTGCCAGCAGCCAAGATCCCATCCTGGGACAGGGTAATGAAGCTTTCTTT.

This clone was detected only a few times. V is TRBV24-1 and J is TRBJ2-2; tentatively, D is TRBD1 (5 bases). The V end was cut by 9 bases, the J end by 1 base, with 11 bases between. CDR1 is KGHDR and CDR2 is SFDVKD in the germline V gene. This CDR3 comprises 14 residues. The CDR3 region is CATGHRMNTGELFF. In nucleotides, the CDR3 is TGTGCCACCGGGCACAGGATGAACACCGGGGAGCTGTTTTTT.

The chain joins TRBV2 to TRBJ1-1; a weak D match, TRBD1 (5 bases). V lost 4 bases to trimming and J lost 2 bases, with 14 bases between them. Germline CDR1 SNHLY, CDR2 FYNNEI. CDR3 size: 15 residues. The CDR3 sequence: CASSATPRENTEAFF. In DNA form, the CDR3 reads TGTGCCAGCAGTGCTACGCCCAGGGAAAACACTGAAGCTTTCTTT.

CDR3 sequence: CASSSRTTLRTDTQYF. DNA of the CDR3: TGTGCCAGCAGCTCCCGGACCACCCTCCGCACAGATACGCAGTATTTT. The gene calls are TRBV7-2 and TRBJ2-3; D not resolved. Germline V CDR1 and CDR2: SGHTA, FQGNSA. The V end lost 4 bases, the J end lost 1 base, and 15 bases lay between the germline ends. The CDR3 totals 16 residues.

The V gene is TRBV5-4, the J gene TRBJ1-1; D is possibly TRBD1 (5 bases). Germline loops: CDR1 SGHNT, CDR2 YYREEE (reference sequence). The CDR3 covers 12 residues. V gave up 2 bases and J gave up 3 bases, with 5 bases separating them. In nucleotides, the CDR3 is TGTGCCAGCAGCTTCAGGGACACTGAAGCTTTCTTT. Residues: CASSFRDTEAFF. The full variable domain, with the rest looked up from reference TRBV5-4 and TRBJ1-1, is ETGVTQSPTHLIKTRGQQVTLRCSSQSGHNTVSWYQQALGQGPQFIFQYYREEENGRGNFPPRFSGLQFPNYSSELNVNALELDDSALYLCASSFRDTEAFFGQGTRLTVV.

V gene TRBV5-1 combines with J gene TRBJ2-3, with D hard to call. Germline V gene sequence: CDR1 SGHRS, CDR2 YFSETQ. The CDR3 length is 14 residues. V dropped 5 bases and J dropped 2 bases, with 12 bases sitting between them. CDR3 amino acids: CASSRAIITDTQYF. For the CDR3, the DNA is TGCGCCAGCAGTCGGGCCATAATCACAGATACGCAGTATTTT.

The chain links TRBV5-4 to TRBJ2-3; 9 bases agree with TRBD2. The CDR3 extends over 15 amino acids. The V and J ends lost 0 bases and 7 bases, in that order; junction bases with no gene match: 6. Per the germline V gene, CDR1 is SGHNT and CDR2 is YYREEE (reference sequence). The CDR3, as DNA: TGTGCCAGCAGCTTGGGGACTAGCGATTATTATACGCAGTATTTT. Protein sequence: CASSLGTSDYYTQYF.

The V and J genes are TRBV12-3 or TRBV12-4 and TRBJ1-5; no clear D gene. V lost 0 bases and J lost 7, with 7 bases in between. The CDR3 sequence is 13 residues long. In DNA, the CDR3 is TGTGCCAGCAGTTTAGCGCAAAGGCAGCCCCAGCATTTT. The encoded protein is CASSLAQRQPQHF.

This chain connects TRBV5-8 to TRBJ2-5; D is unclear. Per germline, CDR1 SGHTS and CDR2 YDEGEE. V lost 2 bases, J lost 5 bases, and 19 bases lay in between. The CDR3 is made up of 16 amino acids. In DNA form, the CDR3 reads TGTGCCAGCAGCTTTCTCTCTACAACTCCTTGGGAGACCCAGTACTTC. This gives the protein CASSFLSTTPWETQYF.

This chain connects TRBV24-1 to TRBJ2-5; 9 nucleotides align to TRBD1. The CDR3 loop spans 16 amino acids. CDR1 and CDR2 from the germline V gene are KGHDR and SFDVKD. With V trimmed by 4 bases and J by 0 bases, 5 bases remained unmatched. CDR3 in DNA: TGTGCCACCAGTGAAGCGGACAGGGGTTACCAAGAGACCCAGTACTTC. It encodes CATSEADRGYQETQYF.